The clone carrying this T cell receptor beta chain was seen repeatedly, ten times or more. Its antigen is not identified. This sample is part of a study of T cell repertoires in cytomegalovirus infection. Study-level information: The public TCR beta signatures pointed to both CMV infection and matching HLA type.

TCRdb reprocessed the reads with MiXCR, giving one entry per CDR3 protein. The repertoire includes 560,000 or so distinct CDR3 sequences, about 15% of them detected once, and more than 20% sits in the top ten. Germline V gives CDR1 SEHNR, CDR2 FQNEAQ (reference sequence). The ends lost 5 bases at V and 1 base at J; junction bases unmatched: 4. The CDR3 has 14 amino acids. Study-wide findings and caveats: Clonotype analysis showed dominance of the ex vivo response by HLA-C-restricted CMV-specific TCR beta clonotypes. Using cumulative public TCR beta family frequency, the authors identified those who carried CMV together with the relevant HLA.

The clonotype originates from a human donor in good health (CMV status not recorded). Some clones in this sample may be carry-over from other donors' samples. The chain has TRBV7-9 and TRBJ2-7; 8 positions match TRBD1. Sequencing was performed on CD8+ T cells from PBMCs. The DNA for the CDR3 is TGTGCCAGCAGCACGGGACAGGCTTCCTACGAGCAGTACTTC. Amino acid sequence: CASSTGQASYEQYF.